Listed below are T cell receptor beta chains from one sample, sequenced in a study of blood T cell repertoires in COVID-19. Clones were read by immunoSEQ multiplex PCR, and TCRdb kept only the in-frame ones, dropping some. Here the sample spans about 110,000 clones, around nine tenths being singletons. Sequenced sample: peripheral blood. The receptors come from a human donor in a cohort sampled during active COVID-19. CDR3s include the opening cysteine and the closing phenylalanine or tryptophan. Fields, in order: V gene, J gene, D gene, clone size, CDR3 DNA, CDR3 protein. A D gene is named only where the DNA matches it firmly. The size field is filled for only some rows; it gives once, few, many or a size class.

>TRBV6-1|TRBJ2-5|NA|once
TGTGCCAGCAGTGAATCGATCCAGGGTAGATTAGAGACCCAGTACTTC
CASSESIQGRLETQYF
>TRBV4-1|TRBJ2-7|NA|NA
TGCGCCAGCAGCGTGGTGGGGGCGGGGGTCCCCTACGAGCAGTACTTC
CASSVVGAGVPYEQYF
>TRBV2|TRBJ1-5|NA|NA
TGTGCCAGCACCGCTTCCCGGGTCTTTCAGCCCCAGCATTTT
CASTASRVFQPQHF
>TRBV7-2|TRBJ1-5|NA|NA
TGTGCCAGCAGCGGCCGGGGGAATCAGCCCCAGCATTTT
CASSGRGNQPQHF
>TRBV19|TRBJ2-7|TRBD1|NA
TGTGCCGGGGGCGACAGGGACTACGAGCAGTACTTC
CAGGDRDYEQYF
>TRBV24-1|TRBJ2-5|NA|NA
TGTGCCACCAGTGATTTCCACCAGGGCACCCAGTACTTC
CATSDFHQGTQYF
>TRBV7-7|TRBJ2-5|NA|once
TGTGCTAGCAGCGGCCGAATGGCGGACCAAGAGACCCAGTACTTC
CASSGRMADQETQYF
>TRBV28|TRBJ1-1|NA|NA
TGTGCCAGCAGTTCCCGGTGGGCGCCTGGGAACACTGAAGCTTTCTTT
CASSSRWAPGNTEAFF
>TRBV5-1|TRBJ2-5|NA|NA
TGCGCCAGCAGCTCGCAAGAGACCCAGTACTTC
CASSSQETQYF
>TRBV6-6|TRBJ1-2|NA|NA
TGTGCCAGCAGTAATTTGGGAGATTTAGGCTACACCTTC
CASSNLGDLGYTF